This T cell receptor (beta chain) was found in a study of T cell responses to AZD1222 COVID-19 vaccine. Study-level background: Combined were second doses at about 4 or about 12 weeks. General study points: Among the donors, most were white British and more were female, and clonal diversity was possibly underestimated. Repertoire sampling was restricted to post-peak T cell response timepoints. Only 5 or 6 individuals given AZD1222 were seropositive at baseline.

Comment on this clone: Its target is not known.

Generated by immunoSEQ multiplex PCR, the TCRdb table keeps only in-frame clones and is missing some. This table has about 120,000 clones, 65% to 90% appearing once. V lost 3 bases, J lost 0 bases, and 5 bases stayed unmatched. This CDR3 is 16 amino acids long. CDR1 GTSNPN and CDR2 SVGIG come from the germline V gene (reference sequence). The specimen was peripheral blood, collected on day 0 of AZD1222 vaccination. This TCR came from an adult in good health. The chain uses TRBV30 and TRBJ2-7; TRBD2 agrees at 13 bases. CDR3 sequence (DNA): TGTGCCTGGAGGGGGGGGACTAGCGGGAACTCCTACGAGCAGTACTTC. Its protein is CAWRGGTSGNSYEQYF.